The 27 T cell receptor beta chains below come from one sample, sequenced in a study of cytomegalovirus exposure and HLA in healthy donors. The repertoire was sequenced with immunoSEQ multiplex PCR; TCRdb's copy has only in-frame clones and lacks some. The sample consists of about 220,000 clones, approximately 88% of them appearing once. Sequencing was done on a sample of PBMCs. These receptors all stem from a woman aged 25 to 39 in good health and CMV-seropositive.

The CDR3 nucleotides are TGTGCCAGCAGCGCCTCCCCGGGGCAAGGCACTGAAGCTTTCTTT. Its protein product is CASSASPGQGTEAFF. This sequence joins TRBV9 and TRBJ1-1; D may be TRBD1 (5 bases). CDR3 length: 15 amino acids. Deletions cut 3 bases from V and 4 bases from J, with 16 bases between. The germline gives CDR1 SGDLS, CDR2 YYNGEE.

The chain joins TRBV7-9 to TRBJ1-2, with D perhaps matching TRBD1 (5 bases). With 5 bases removed from V and 3 bases from J, the gap between germline ends came to 16 bases. The CDR3 has 15 residues. CDR1 and CDR2 from the germline V gene are SEHNR and FQNEAQ (reference sequence). The CDR3 reads CASSILAGSDYGYTF. The CDR3 region has the DNA TGTGCCAGCAGCATCTTGGCAGGGTCGGACTATGGCTACACCTTC.

As concerns this clone: Other DNA sequences of this sample code for an identical CDR3. This chain links TRBV5-1 with TRBJ2-7; TRBD2 agrees at 10 bases. The CDR3 extends over 14 amino acids. Germline trimming cut 2 bases from V and 1 base from J; bases unmatched to any gene: 0. Germline V gene lookup returns CDR1 SGHRS and CDR2 YFSETQ. CDR3 protein: CASSLAGGSYEQYF. CDR3 in DNA: TGCGCCAGCAGCTTAGCGGGAGGGTCCTACGAGCAGTACTTC.

CDR3 DNA sequence: TGCGCCAGCAGCTTTCTCCGGGAGGTAGGTTTGGCTGAGCAGTTCTTC. This codes for CASSFLREVGLAEQFF. J is TRBJ2-1 and V is TRBV5-1; 7 bases map to TRBD2. The germline gives CDR1 SGHRS, CDR2 YFSETQ. This CDR3 spans 16 amino acids. The junction had 14 bases not matched to a gene; V was cut back by 2 bases and J by 9 bases.

This clone was detected a few times. CDR3 sequence: CASSYMSSGYNEQFF. CDR3 sequence (DNA): TGTGCCAGCAGTTACATGTCTAGCGGGTACAATGAGCAGTTCTTC. V is TRBV6-6 and J is TRBJ2-1; 8 positions agree with TRBD2. This CDR3 comprises 15 residues. CDR1 MNHNY and CDR2 SVGAGI come from the germline V gene (reference sequence). Unmatched junction bases numbered 4, after V lost 2 bases and J lost 4 bases.

The chain recombines TRBV2 with TRBJ2-1; D remains unclear. Trimming cost V 4 bases and J 4 bases, with 5 bases left between them. This CDR3 contains 12 residues. Germline loops: CDR1 SNHLY, CDR2 FYNNEI. CDR3 loop: CASSASYNEQFF. CDR3 sequence (DNA): TGTGCCAGCAGTGCATCTTACAATGAGCAGTTCTTC.

The chain is built from TRBV6-1 and TRBJ2-7, with D perhaps assigned TRBD1 or TRBD2 (5 bases each). The germline V gene has CDR1 MNHNS and CDR2 SASEGT. CDR3 length: 14 residues. The V and J ends lost 3 bases and 2 bases respectively, with 11 bases between them. The CDR3 DNA reads TGTGCCAGCAGTGAGAGGGGACCTCCCTACGAGCAGTACTTC. Translated, it gives CASSERGPPYEQYF.

The V and J genes are TRBV21-1 and TRBJ2-3; the table's D gene call, TRBD2, was not cross checked with the DNA. TRBV21-1 is a documented pseudogene. The CDR3 consists of 15 residues. In DNA, the CDR3 is TGTGCCAGCAGCAAATTCGACGGGAGGGGAGATACGCAGTATTTT. It is translated as CASSKFDGRGDTQYF.

V and J are TRBV6-5 and TRBJ2-7; D gene uncertain. The CDR3 contains 13 residues. Trimming stripped 0 bases from V and 3 bases from J, with 6 bases between. The germline V gene has CDR1 MNHEY and CDR2 SVGAGI. For the CDR3, the DNA is TGTGCCAGCAGTTACTCGTGGGTCTACGAGCAGTACTTC. This codes for CASSYSWVYEQYF.

This clone was counted between two and nine times. V and J are TRBV7-9 and TRBJ1-1; the D gene is possibly TRBD1 (6 bases). Per germline, CDR1 SEHNR and CDR2 FQNEAQ (reference sequence). V shed 5 bases and J shed 4 bases, with 14 bases lying between them. The CDR3 is 14 amino acids. CDR3 loop: CASSALTGSTEAFF. CDR3 sequence (DNA): TGTGCCAGCAGCGCCTTAACAGGGTCCACTGAAGCTTTCTTT. The full variable domain, in which reference TRBV7-9 and TRBJ1-1 provide the parts outside the CDR3, is DTGVSQNPRHKITKRGQNVTFRCDPISEHNRLYWYRQTLGQGPEFLTYFQNEAQLEKSRLLSDRFSAERPKGSFSTLEIQRTEQGDSAMYLCASSALTGSTEAFFGQGTRLTVV.

V usage is TRBV30 and J usage is TRBJ2-5; D unresolved. CDR3 length: 14 residues. The V gene lost 1 base and the J gene lost 1 base, with 10 bases spanning the gap. In germline, CDR1 is GTSNPN, CDR2 SVGIG (reference sequence). The DNA of the CDR3 is TGTGCCTGGAGTGGGGAATGGCCCCAAGAGACCCAGTACTTC. Amino acid sequence: CAWSGEWPQETQYF.

The chain employs TRBV28 and TRBJ1-2; TRBD1 agrees at 10 bases. In germline, CDR1 is MDHEN, CDR2 SYDVKM. Trimming at V came to 5 bases and at J to 8 bases, leaving 8 bases not matched to a gene. This CDR3 has 14 residues. DNA for the CDR3: TGTGCCAGCAGTCACGGGACAGGGGTTGGCGGCTACACCTTC. It codes for CASSHGTGVGGYTF.

This clone was observed a single time. This rearrangement joins TRBV27 to TRBJ1-1; D perhaps matches TRBD1 (5 bases). The ends were cut back, 2 bases at V and 8 bases at J, with 9 bases in the middle. The CDR3 extends over 12 amino acids. CDR1 MNHEY and CDR2 SMNVEV come from the germline V gene (reference sequence). The CDR3 sequence is CASSLQGQEAFF. CDR3 sequence (DNA): TGTGCCAGCAGTTTACAGGGTCAGGAAGCTTTCTTT.

The chain couples TRBV5-1 to TRBJ2-1, with 13 bases lining up with TRBD2. Germline V gene lookup returns CDR1 SGHRS and CDR2 YFSETQ. Unmatched junction bases numbered 15, after V lost 3 bases and J lost 9 bases. The CDR3 spans 18 residues. The CDR3 is CASSSRIGLAGEGSEQFF. The CDR3, as DNA: TGCGCCAGCAGCTCGCGGATAGGACTAGCGGGAGAAGGTAGTGAGCAGTTCTTC.

The V and J genes are TRBV5-6 and TRBJ1-2, with TRBD1 as a possible D gene (6 bases). The CDR3 runs to 15 residues. CDR1 is SGHDT and CDR2 is YYEEEE in the germline V gene. V lost 0 bases to trimming and J lost 4 bases, with 13 bases between them. Here the CDR3 reads CASSLGPQGFYGYTF. For the CDR3, the DNA is TGTGCCAGCAGCTTGGGGCCCCAGGGGTTCTATGGCTACACCTTC.

This clone showed up just once. The rearrangement uses TRBV7-9 and TRBJ2-5, with D perhaps TRBD2 (5 bases). CDR3 length equals 12 residues. V gave up 5 bases and J gave up 5 bases, with 9 bases separating them. Per germline, CDR1 SEHNR and CDR2 FQNEAQ (reference sequence). CDR3 DNA sequence: TGTGCCAGCAGCGTATCGGGGGAGACCCAGTACTTC. Translation gives CASSVSGETQYF.

This clone was seen a few times. The V and J genes are TRBV6-5 and TRBJ2-7; D not resolved. V lost 8 bases, J lost 6 bases, and 17 bases lay in between. The CDR3 sequence is 13 residues long. Germline V gene lookup returns CDR1 MNHEY and CDR2 SVGAGI. The CDR3 bases are TGTGCCAGCGGCCCGAGCCCCGAATCCGAGCAGTACTTC. Translation: CASGPSPESEQYF.

V usage is TRBV7-3 and J usage is TRBJ1-1; D is unclear. Trimming took 2 bases from V and 5 from J, leaving 9 bases between them. This CDR3 is built from 13 residues. CDR1 SGHTA and CDR2 FQGTGA come from the germline V gene. Here the CDR3 DNA reads TGTGCCAGCAGCTTATGGGCGGGTACTGAAGCTTTCTTT. Residues: CASSLWAGTEAFF.

The gene calls are TRBV28 and TRBJ2-7; 8 bases align to TRBD1. In germline, CDR1 is MDHEN, CDR2 SYDVKM. V lost 2 bases to trimming and J lost 4 bases; unmatched junction nucleotides: 10. The CDR3 length is 16 residues. The CDR3 loop reads CASSLGTGTGSYEQYF. DNA of the CDR3: TGTGCCAGCAGTTTAGGGACCGGGACAGGTTCATACGAGCAGTACTTC. The whole variable domain, filled in from reference TRBV28 and TRBJ2-7, reads DVKVTQSSRYLVKRTGEKVFLECVQDMDHENMFWYRQDPGLGLRLIYFSYDVKMKEKGDIPEGYSVSREKKERFSLILESASTNQTSMYLCASSLGTGTGSYEQYFGPGTRLTVT.

On this clone: Other DNA sequences in this specimen translate into the identical CDR3. V usage is TRBV29-1 and J usage is TRBJ2-2; 8 bases are shared with TRBD1. Looked up from germline, CDR1 is SQVTM and CDR2 is ANQGSEA. The CDR3 has 14 amino acids. V shed 2 bases and J 4 bases; nucleotides not matched to a gene: 3. Written as DNA, the CDR3 is TGCAGCGTTGAACGGCAGGGGGCCACCGGGGAGCTGTTTTTT. Amino acids: CSVERQGATGELFF.

The V and J genes are TRBV5-1 and TRBJ1-1, with a possible D match to TRBD1 (5 bases). The V and J ends lost 2 bases and 4 bases respectively, with 6 bases between them. Germline CDR1 is SGHRS and CDR2 is YFSETQ. The CDR3 is made up of 12 amino acids. The chain's CDR3 is CASSFGGTEAFF. CDR3 nucleotide sequence: TGCGCCAGCAGCTTCGGGGGCACTGAAGCTTTCTTT.

This clone was detected ten times or more. V and J are TRBV7-2 and TRBJ2-7; possibly TRBD1 for D (6 bases). The germline gives CDR1 SGHTA, CDR2 FQGNSA. This CDR3 is 15 amino acids long. V shed 0 bases and J shed 3 bases, with 12 bases lying between them. DNA of the CDR3: TGTGCCAGCAGCTTAGCGTTGGACAGAGACTACGAGCAGTACTTC. Protein product: CASSLALDRDYEQYF.

The rearrangement uses TRBV5-4 and TRBJ2-7; 11 bases are shared with TRBD2. There are 15 residues in the CDR3. The trim removed 4 bases at V and 0 bases at J, leaving 3 bases unmatched. Germline CDR1 SGHNT, CDR2 YYREEE (reference sequence). In DNA form, the CDR3 reads TGTGCCAGCAGCCTTACTAGCGGGAGCTCCTACGAGCAGTACTTC. Protein sequence: CASSLTSGSSYEQYF.

The chain has TRBV5-1 and TRBJ2-5; 8 bases agree with TRBD1. After removal of 2 bases from V and 4 bases from J, the junction contained 7 bases not matched to a gene. Germline CDR1 SGHRS, CDR2 YFSETQ. This CDR3 spans 15 amino acids. The CDR3 region has the DNA TGCGCCAGCAGCTTATTGACAGGGGAGGCAGAGACCCAGTACTTC. It yields the protein CASSLLTGEAETQYF.

J is TRBJ1-5 and V is TRBV19; D not resolved. Trimming left V 0 bases short and J 2 bases short, with 14 bases between. CDR1 is LNHDA and CDR2 is SQIVND in the germline V gene (reference sequence). CDR3 size: 17 residues. As DNA, the CDR3 is TGTGCCAGTAGTATAGATCGATGGGCCCTAGGCAATCAGCCCCAGCATTTT. Its translation: CASSIDRWALGNQPQHF.

V and J are TRBV11-2 and TRBJ2-7; D is undetermined. Germline CDR1 and CDR2: SGHAT and FQNNGV. The V gene lost 0 bases and the J gene lost 5 bases, with 14 bases spanning the gap. The CDR3 length is 15 residues. CDR3 in amino acids: CASSLEVSLRHEQYF. CDR3 DNA: TGTGCCAGCAGCTTAGAAGTTTCGTTGAGGCACGAGCAGTACTTC.

V gene TRBV15 combines with J gene TRBJ1-1; TRBD1 matches at 11 bases. V dropped 3 bases and J dropped 5; count of bases not matched to a gene: 5. Germline CDR1 and CDR2: LNHNV and YYDKDF (reference sequence). CDR3 size: 15 residues. The CDR3 loop reads CATSRGDRGWTEAFF. The CDR3 nucleotides read TGTGCCACCAGCAGGGGGGACAGGGGGTGGACTGAAGCTTTCTTT.